This TCR beta chain was captured in a study of cytomegalovirus exposure and HLA in healthy donors. CDR1 is WSHSY and CDR2 is SAAADI in the germline V gene. This CDR3 is 13 amino acids long. Between the trimmed V and J ends, which lost 6 bases and 10 bases, there was a span of 13 bases. The PCR contained 60 Vbeta and 13 Jbeta primers. Clones were sequenced by immunoSEQ multiplex PCR, and TCRdb holds only the in-frame ones, with some missing. This sample has about 160,000 clones, with roughly 80% found just once. Study findings and constraints: In a later analysis, donors in an Asian-associated ancestry cluster reportedly had fewer N-insertions in productive TCRs than the cohort mean. Immune exposure data for these donors was limited to CMV serostatus. A prior analysis recorded that most TCR beta V segments were productive about 87% or about 30% of the time.

Turning to this clone: Its antigen is not known.

This TCR was sampled from a male donor in good health and CMV-seronegative. The chain joins TRBV10-2 to TRBJ1-6; weak D call: TRBD1 (5 bases). The sequencing sample was made of PBMCs. The CDR3 reads CASSAGWGSPLHF. The CDR3, as DNA: TGCGCCAGCAGCGCGGGGTGGGGCTCACCCCTCCACTTT.